These T cell receptor beta chains were read from a single sample in a study of vaccination and CD4 T cells after COVID-19. Via MiXCR, TCRdb re-called the PCR reads, giving one row per CDR3 protein. The table lists about 16,000 distinct CDR3 sequences, about 46% of them singletons. No antigen has been identified for these receptors. The source material was CD4+ T cells from blood, cultured in vitro. All receptors derive from a human donor who had recovered from COVID-19. CDR3s include the opening cysteine and the closing phenylalanine or tryptophan. Fields, in order: CDR3 protein, CDR3 DNA, D gene, J gene, V gene, clone size. A D gene is named only where the DNA matches it firmly. The size field is filled for only some rows; it gives once, few, many or a size class.

CDR3aa: CASSDTGTGLQQETQYF
CDR3nt: TGTGCCAGCAGTGACACCGGGACAGGGCTGCAACAAGAGACCCAGTACTTC
d_gene: TRBD1
j_gene: TRBJ2-5
v_gene: TRBV25-1
abundance: NA

CDR3aa: CASSTRGGTEAFF
CDR3nt: TGTGCCAGCAGTACCAGGGGTGGGACTGAAGCTTTCTTT
d_gene: NA
j_gene: TRBJ1-1
v_gene: TRBV6-1
abundance: few

CDR3aa: CSARTIGGEQYF
CDR3nt: TGCAGTGCTAGGACTATCGGCGGCGAGCAGTACTTC
d_gene: NA
j_gene: TRBJ2-7
v_gene: TRBV20-1
abundance: NA

CDR3aa: CASSFLGSPLHF
CDR3nt: TGTGCCAGCAGTTTTTTGGGTTCACCCCTCCACTTT
d_gene: NA
j_gene: TRBJ1-6
v_gene: TRBV27
abundance: NA

CDR3aa: CASSTRTSTGELFF
CDR3nt: TGTGCCAGCAGCACCCGGACGAGCACCGGGGAGCTGTTTTTT
d_gene: NA
j_gene: TRBJ2-2
v_gene: TRBV7-6
abundance: NA

CDR3aa: CASRTGPNSYEQYF
CDR3nt: TGTGCCAGTCGCACCGGGCCCAACTCCTACGAGCAGTACTTC
d_gene: NA
j_gene: TRBJ2-7
v_gene: TRBV19
abundance: few

CDR3aa: CASSHNFDQPQHF
CDR3nt: TGTGCCAGCAGCCATAACTTCGATCAGCCCCAGCATTTT
d_gene: NA
j_gene: TRBJ1-5
v_gene: TRBV11-2
abundance: few

CDR3aa: CASSQDGGGSEAGELFF
CDR3nt: TGCGCCAGCAGCCAAGATGGGGGGGGGAGTGAGGCCGGGGAGCTGTTTTTT
d_gene: TRBD2
j_gene: TRBJ2-2
v_gene: TRBV4-1
abundance: few

CDR3aa: CASSEPLGGGAGETQYF
CDR3nt: TGTGCCAGCAGTGAACCGCTTGGCGGGGGGGCCGGGGAGACCCAGTACTTC
d_gene: TRBD2
j_gene: TRBJ2-5
v_gene: TRBV25-1
abundance: few

CDR3aa: CASGQGHYGYTF
CDR3nt: TGTGCCAGCGGACAGGGGCACTATGGCTACACCTTC
d_gene: TRBD1
j_gene: TRBJ1-2
v_gene: TRBV12-3/TRBV12-4
abundance: few

CDR3aa: CASSPTGLNEQFF
CDR3nt: TGTGCCAGCAGCCCAACAGGTCTCAATGAGCAGTTCTTC
d_gene: NA
j_gene: TRBJ2-1
v_gene: TRBV6-4
abundance: NA

CDR3aa: CASSRVRDNYNEQFF
CDR3nt: TGTGCCAGCAGTCGAGTCCGGGACAACTACAATGAGCAGTTCTTC
d_gene: NA
j_gene: TRBJ2-1
v_gene: TRBV7-2
abundance: NA

CDR3aa: CASSLSVRASYEQYF
CDR3nt: TGTGCCAGCAGTTTATCGGTCAGGGCATCCTACGAGCAGTACTTC
d_gene: NA
j_gene: TRBJ2-7
v_gene: TRBV27
abundance: NA

CDR3aa: CASSLGQGWTGELFF
CDR3nt: TGTGCCAGCAGCTTAGGACAGGGGTGGACCGGGGAGCTGTTTTTT
d_gene: TRBD1
j_gene: TRBJ2-2
v_gene: TRBV7-2
abundance: few

CDR3aa: CASSLPGGQKQYF
CDR3nt: TGTGCCAGCAGCCTCCCTGGGGGGCAGAAGCAGTACTTC
d_gene: NA
j_gene: TRBJ2-7
v_gene: TRBV6-1
abundance: NA

CDR3aa: CASRGPGHNQPQHF
CDR3nt: TGTGCCAGTAGGGGCCCCGGGCACAATCAGCCCCAGCATTTT
d_gene: NA
j_gene: TRBJ1-5
v_gene: TRBV27
abundance: few

CDR3aa: CASSLGTGAAYGYTF
CDR3nt: TGTGCCAGCAGCCTTGGGACAGGGGCCGCCTATGGCTACACCTTC
d_gene: TRBD1
j_gene: TRBJ1-2
v_gene: TRBV7-9
abundance: NA

CDR3aa: CSGQVIYNEQFF
CDR3nt: TGCAGTGGACAGGTGATTTACAATGAGCAGTTCTTC
d_gene: NA
j_gene: TRBJ2-1
v_gene: TRBV20-1
abundance: NA

CDR3aa: CASNLAGGKAGELFF
CDR3nt: TGTGCCAGCAATCTAGCGGGGGGGAAAGCCGGGGAGCTGTTTTTT
d_gene: TRBD2
j_gene: TRBJ2-2
v_gene: TRBV27
abundance: NA

CDR3aa: CATSEQGNYGYTF
CDR3nt: TGTGCCACCAGTGAGCAGGGGAACTATGGCTACACCTTC
d_gene: NA
j_gene: TRBJ1-2
v_gene: TRBV24-1
abundance: NA

CDR3aa: CSASPPTGAGNTIYF
CDR3nt: TGCAGTGCTAGTCCTCCAACAGGGGCAGGAAACACCATATATTTT
d_gene: TRBD1
j_gene: TRBJ1-3
v_gene: TRBV20-1
abundance: NA

CDR3aa: CASSPSGRAGFLIADTQYF
CDR3nt: TGTGCCAGCAGTCCCAGCGGGAGGGCCGGTTTTTTAATTGCAGATACGCAGTATTTT
d_gene: TRBD2
j_gene: TRBJ2-3
v_gene: TRBV12-3/TRBV12-4
abundance: NA

CDR3aa: CASSELGRGNEKLFF
CDR3nt: TGTGCCAGCAGTGAACTGGGTAGGGGTAATGAAAAACTGTTTTTT
d_gene: NA
j_gene: TRBJ1-4
v_gene: TRBV25-1
abundance: few

CDR3aa: CASRLTGVGEAFF
CDR3nt: TGTGCCAGCAGGTTGACAGGGGTGGGTGAAGCTTTCTTT
d_gene: TRBD1
j_gene: TRBJ1-1
v_gene: TRBV2
abundance: once

CDR3aa: CSARDTGQQSPLHF
CDR3nt: TGCAGTGCTAGAGATACGGGACAGCAGTCACCCCTCCACTTT
d_gene: TRBD1
j_gene: TRBJ1-6
v_gene: TRBV20-1
abundance: few

CDR3aa: CASSRPGTWFEAFF
CDR3nt: TGTGCCAGCAGCCGACCCGGGACCTGGTTTGAAGCTTTCTTT
d_gene: NA
j_gene: TRBJ1-1
v_gene: TRBV5-4
abundance: few

CDR3aa: CASRGGRGADTGELFF
CDR3nt: TGTGCCAGCAGGGGGGGCCGAGGGGCGGACACCGGGGAGCTGTTTTTT
d_gene: NA
j_gene: TRBJ2-2
v_gene: TRBV6-2/TRBV6-3
abundance: NA

CDR3aa: CASSLAGGGNQPQHF
CDR3nt: TGTGCCAGCAGCTTAGCAGGTGGTGGTAATCAGCCCCAGCATTTT
d_gene: NA
j_gene: TRBJ1-5
v_gene: TRBV7-9
abundance: NA

CDR3aa: CASNGEGLTGELFF
CDR3nt: TGTGCCAGCAACGGAGAGGGGCTCACCGGGGAGCTGTTTTTT
d_gene: NA
j_gene: TRBJ2-2
v_gene: TRBV5-4
abundance: NA

CDR3aa: CASSYSISSYEQYF
CDR3nt: TGTGCCAGCAGTTACTCGATCAGTAGCTACGAGCAGTACTTC
d_gene: NA
j_gene: TRBJ2-7
v_gene: TRBV6-2/TRBV6-3
abundance: once

CDR3aa: CASSSIEVDTQYF
CDR3nt: TGTGCCAGCAGCTCGATCGAGGTAGATACGCAGTATTTT
d_gene: NA
j_gene: TRBJ2-3
v_gene: TRBV7-9
abundance: NA

CDR3aa: CASSLTEDYEQYF
CDR3nt: TGTGCCAGCAGTTTAACGGAAGACTACGAGCAGTACTTC
d_gene: NA
j_gene: TRBJ2-7
v_gene: TRBV12-3/TRBV12-4
abundance: NA

CDR3aa: CASSLMGGFDEQYF
CDR3nt: TGTGCCAGCAGCTTGATGGGGGGATTCGATGAGCAGTACTTC
d_gene: NA
j_gene: TRBJ2-7
v_gene: TRBV7-9
abundance: NA

CDR3aa: CASSYSMAAYSYNEQFF
CDR3nt: TGTGCCAGCAGTTACTCGATGGCCGCTTACTCCTACAATGAGCAGTTCTTC
d_gene: NA
j_gene: TRBJ2-1
v_gene: TRBV6-5
abundance: once

CDR3aa: CASRTRGGSTEAFF
CDR3nt: TGTGCCAGCAGGACTAGGGGTGGGAGCACTGAAGCTTTCTTT
d_gene: NA
j_gene: TRBJ1-1
v_gene: TRBV2
abundance: NA

CDR3aa: CATYGGGSGNTIYF
CDR3nt: TGTGCCACCTATGGGGGGGGCTCTGGAAACACCATATATTTT
d_gene: NA
j_gene: TRBJ1-3
v_gene: TRBV6-1
abundance: NA

CDR3aa: CASSHRKGYEQYF
CDR3nt: TGCGCCAGCAGCCATCGTAAGGGCTACGAGCAGTACTTC
d_gene: NA
j_gene: TRBJ2-7
v_gene: TRBV4-3
abundance: NA

CDR3aa: CASRIASGANVLTF
CDR3nt: TGTGCCAGCAGGATTGCCTCTGGGGCCAACGTCCTGACTTTC
d_gene: NA
j_gene: TRBJ2-6
v_gene: TRBV3-1
abundance: few

CDR3aa: CASSFHREYTEAFF
CDR3nt: TGTGCCAGCAGTTTCCACAGGGAGTACACTGAAGCTTTCTTT
d_gene: NA
j_gene: TRBJ1-1
v_gene: TRBV12-3/TRBV12-4
abundance: NA

CDR3aa: CAWSNRDRKYNQPQHF
CDR3nt: TGTGCCTGGAGTAACCGGGACAGGAAGTACAATCAGCCCCAGCATTTT
d_gene: TRBD1
j_gene: TRBJ1-5
v_gene: TRBV30
abundance: NA

CDR3aa: CSAPAPDITYEQYF
CDR3nt: TGCAGTGCTCCGGCCCCGGACATCACCTACGAGCAGTACTTC
d_gene: NA
j_gene: TRBJ2-7
v_gene: TRBV20-1
abundance: NA

CDR3aa: CASSYSTPGGAEQYF
CDR3nt: TGTGCCAGCAGTTACTCTACCCCCGGCGGGGCCGAGCAGTACTTC
d_gene: NA
j_gene: TRBJ2-7
v_gene: TRBV6-5
abundance: NA

CDR3aa: CASSWTGDYGYTF
CDR3nt: TGTGCCAGCAGCTGGACAGGGGACTATGGCTACACCTTC
d_gene: TRBD1
j_gene: TRBJ1-2
v_gene: TRBV5-5
abundance: once